The clone carrying this TCR beta chain has more than one count but fewer than ten. This record belongs to a study of blood T cell repertoires in COVID-19. The overall study: The United States, Italy and Spain were the sources of the acute and convalescent COVID-19 samples. PBMCs, B-cell-depleted T cells, or T cells were the source of the cDNA or gDNA that made up the material.

In the authors' methods: Reference gene primer amplification yielded estimated nucleated cell counts. The method was immunoSEQ multiplex PCR; TCRdb's version includes in-frame clones alone and lacks a portion of them. Clone size and the V and J calls come from that table; the DNA yielded D and trimming. The table lists some 130,000 clones, over 60% of them singletons, with 1.9% in the top ten. The sequence was obtained from a woman in her sixties or seventies with acute or convalescent COVID-19. The sample consisted of peripheral blood.

CDR3 sequence: CASSLVASVDTQYF. CDR3 nucleotide sequence: TGTGCCAGCAGCTTGGTTGCTAGCGTTGATACGCAGTATTTT. This sequence joins TRBV5-6 and TRBJ2-3, with D possibly being TRBD2 (6 bases). This CDR3 contains 14 residues. V dropped 0 bases and J dropped 6 bases, with 11 bases sitting between them. CDR1 and CDR2 (germline): SGHDT, YYEEEE.